This TCR beta chain was found in a study of shared clonotypes between healthy human individuals. With respect to this clone: Its antigen is undetermined.

General observations from the study: Non-shared clonotypes were found to have lower generation probabilities than the clonotypes that were shared by all four of the sorted-subset donors.

Germline V gene data show CDR1 as MDHEN and CDR2 as SYDVKM. The germline V and J ends were trimmed by 3 bases and 8 bases, with 25 bases remaining between them. The CDR3 sequence is 18 residues long. Some clones are missing from TCRdb's copy, which holds only in-frame ones; the method was immunoSEQ multiplex PCR. Of about 2.5 million clones in the sample, approximately 90% were seen once. The TCR sequence derives from a man between 18 and 35 years old in good health. Some clones in this sample may be carry-over from other donors' samples. V usage is TRBV28 and J usage is TRBJ1-4, with D hard to call. Source material: naive CD4+ T cells from PBMCs. The subset was: CD45RA+ positively selected. In DNA form, the CDR3 reads TGTGCCAGCAGTTTGTTTCGGGCCCCCATAGGTTTGAGGGAAAAACTGTTTTTT. Translated, it gives CASSLFRAPIGLREKLFF. The variable domain in full, completed from reference TRBV28 and TRBJ1-4, reads DVKVTQSSRYLVKRTGEKVFLECVQDMDHENMFWYRQDPGLGLRLIYFSYDVKMKEKGDIPEGYSVSREKKERFSLILESASTNQTSMYLCASSLFRAPIGLREKLFFGSGTQLSVL.